A single sample gave rise to the 12 T cell receptor beta chains below, sequenced in a study of vaccination and CD4 T cells after COVID-19. No antigen is known for these receptors. Cultured CD4+ T-cell DNA underwent Oncomine TCR Beta short-read sequencing. Via MiXCR, TCRdb re-called the PCR reads, giving one row per CDR3 protein. The sample records thousands of distinct CDR3 sequences, about 49% being singletons. Regarding treatment: approximately 9-day PBMC culture with coronavirus spike peptide pools or control peptides (ViraFEST assay). Sequenced material: CD4+ T cells from blood, cultured in vitro. Every receptor here comes from a human donor who had recovered from COVID-19.

The chain employs TRBV11-3 and TRBJ1-6; a weak D match, TRBD1 (5 bases). CDR1 and CDR2 from the germline V gene are SGHNT and YENEEA. Deletions cut 5 bases from V and 10 bases from J, with 18 bases between. The CDR3 extends over 15 amino acids. CDR3 amino acids: CASSPRTGPGSPLHF. Here the CDR3 DNA reads TGTGCCAGCAGCCCGAGGACGGGGCCAGGGTCACCCCTCCACTTT.

A remark on this clonotype: At one of its ends the junction is not consistent with the germline gene, which may arise from a read error. The rearrangement joins TRBV20-1 to TRBJ1-2; D is undetermined. CDR1 and CDR2 (germline): DFQATT, SNEGSKA (reference sequence). The CDR3 has 11 amino acids. CDR3 in amino acids: CSTRHLHGYTF. In DNA, the CDR3 is TGCAGTACTAGACATCTTCATGGCTACACCTTC.

This clonotype has more than one count but fewer than ten. The CDR3 protein is CASSLSPDQPQHF. Written as DNA, the CDR3 is TGTGCCAGCAGCTTATCGCCCGATCAGCCCCAGCATTTT. This sequence joins TRBV11-3 and TRBJ1-5; D uncertain. Germline V gene lookup returns CDR1 SGHNT and CDR2 YENEEA. This CDR3 is built from 13 residues. Trimming cost V 2 bases and J 5 bases, with 7 bases left between them.

This clonotype appeared a few times. In nucleotides, the CDR3 is TGTGCCAGCAGCTTAGACAGGTGGGGGTCCTCTGGAAACACCATATATTTT. Its translation is CASSLDRWGSSGNTIYF. This chain uses TRBV7-9 with TRBJ1-3, with D possibly TRBD1 on 5 matching bases. Trimming removed 1 base at V and 0 bases at J, with 13 bases between. In germline, CDR1 is SEHNR, CDR2 FQNEAQ (reference sequence). CDR3 length: 17 amino acids. Variable domain in full (rest from reference TRBV7-9 and TRBJ1-3): DTGVSQNPRHKITKRGQNVTFRCDPISEHNRLYWYRQTLGQGPEFLTYFQNEAQLEKSRLLSDRFSAERPKGSFSTLEIQRTEQGDSAMYLCASSLDRWGSSGNTIYFGEGSWLTVV.

The chain combines TRBV20-1 with TRBJ2-5; TRBD2 aligns across 8 bases. The CDR3 is 15 residues long. The germline gives CDR1 DFQATT, CDR2 SNEGSKA (reference sequence). The V gene end was trimmed by 0 bases and the J gene end by 5 bases; junction bases not matched to a gene: 8. This chain's CDR3 is CSARDPGGPGETQYF. CDR3 nucleotides: TGCAGTGCTAGAGATCCGGGAGGGCCCGGGGAGACCCAGTACTTC.

This chain connects TRBV20-1 to TRBJ2-1; maybe TRBD1 (6 bases). The germline V gene has CDR1 DFQATT and CDR2 SNEGSKA (reference sequence). The CDR3 has 14 residues. The V and J ends lost 6 bases and 7 bases respectively, with 19 bases between them. The CDR3 region has the DNA TGCAGTGCGGCGTCGAACAGGGATTGGAATGAGCAGTTCTTC. Encoded protein: CSAASNRDWNEQFF.

J is TRBJ2-1 and V is TRBV6-2 or TRBV6-3; D may be TRBD2 (5 bases). Germline V lookup: CDR1 MNHEY, CDR2 SVGEGT. The CDR3 has 14 amino acids. Trimming shortened V by 5 bases and J by 6 bases, and 14 bases separated the two germline ends. CDR3 amino acids: CASSPRRTFNEQFF. Written as DNA, the CDR3 is TGTGCCAGCAGTCCCCGGAGGACTTTCAATGAGCAGTTCTTC.

DNA for the CDR3: TGTGCCAGCAGTTTAGCGATAGGTGCGGGAGGACCTTCGGGGGAGCAGTACTTC. Protein product: CASSLAIGAGGPSGEQYF. This chain links TRBV12-3 or TRBV12-4 with TRBJ2-7, with 8 positions matching TRBD2. V shed 0 bases, J shed 7 bases, and the junction held 17 bases outside the gene matches. The CDR3 consists of 18 residues.

A few counts support this clonotype. The chain has TRBV15 and TRBJ2-7; 8 bases are a match to TRBD1. V shed 4 bases and J 5 bases; nucleotides not matched to a gene: 7. Germline loops: CDR1 LNHNV, CDR2 YYDKDF (reference sequence). This CDR3 spans 14 amino acids. CDR3 DNA sequence: TGTGCCACCAGCAAAGAGACAGGGGTAAACGAGCAGTACTTC. Its translation is CATSKETGVNEQYF.

The V and J genes are TRBV2 and TRBJ1-1; D perhaps matches TRBD1 (5 bases). The CDR3 runs 14 residues. Germline V CDR1 and CDR2: SNHLY, FYNNEI. Trimming shortened V by 6 bases and J by 7 bases, and 18 bases separated the two germline ends. CDR3 DNA sequence: TGTGCCAGCAGCGCTTATACAGGTGGGAGTGAAGCTTTCTTT. Its protein product is CASSAYTGGSEAFF. The full variable domain, its missing parts supplied by reference TRBV2 and TRBJ1-1, is EPEVTQTPSHQVTQMGQEVILRCVPISNHLYFYWYRQILGQKVEFLVSFYNNEISEKSEIFDDQFSVERPDGSNFTLKIRSTKLEDSAMYFCASSAYTGGSEAFFGQGTRLTVV.

This clonotype occurred a few times. This sequence joins TRBV6-1 and TRBJ1-5; D unclear. Per germline, CDR1 MNHNS and CDR2 SASEGT. V lost 4 bases, J lost 5 bases, and 9 bases lay in between. This CDR3 is 13 amino acids long. The CDR3 here is CASSGGSYQPQHF. As DNA, the CDR3 is TGTGCCAGCAGTGGGGGTTCCTATCAGCCCCAGCATTTT.

The CDR3: CASSSISGRGPYEQYF. As DNA, the CDR3 is TGTGCCAGCAGCTCGATATCAGGCCGGGGACCCTACGAGCAGTACTTC. The chain employs TRBV7-2 and TRBJ2-7, with D possibly being TRBD1 or TRBD2 (5 bases each). The CDR3 sequence is 16 residues long. Germline V gene data show CDR1 as SGHTA and CDR2 as FQGNSA. Trimming left V 4 bases short and J 2 bases short, with 18 bases between. Drawing the rest from reference TRBV7-2 and TRBJ2-7, the complete variable domain is GAGVSQSPSNKVTEKGKDVELRCDPISGHTALYWYRQSLGQGLEFLIYFQGNSAPDKSGLPSDRFSAERTGGSVSTLTIQRTQQEDSAVYLCASSSISGRGPYEQYFGPGTRLTVT.